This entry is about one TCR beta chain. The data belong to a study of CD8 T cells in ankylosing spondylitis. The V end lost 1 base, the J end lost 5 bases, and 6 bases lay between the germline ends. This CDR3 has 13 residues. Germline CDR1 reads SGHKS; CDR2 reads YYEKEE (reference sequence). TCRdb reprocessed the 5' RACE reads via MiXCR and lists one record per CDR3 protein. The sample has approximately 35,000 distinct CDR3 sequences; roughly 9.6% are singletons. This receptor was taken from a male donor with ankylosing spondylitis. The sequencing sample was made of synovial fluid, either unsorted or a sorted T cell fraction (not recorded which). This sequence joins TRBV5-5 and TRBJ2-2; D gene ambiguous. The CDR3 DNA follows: TGTGCCAGCAGCTTGTCTGTAACCGGGGAGCTGTTTTTT. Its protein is CASSLSVTGELFF.